Included here is one T cell receptor (beta chain) sequence, with context. This clonotype was found many times. Its recognized antigen is unknown. It has no much larger one-base neighbor in the sample; base qualities were not kept. The data were taken from a study of T cell repertoires in cytomegalovirus infection (dated by TCRdb to the late 2010s). At the level of the whole study: Alongside well-studied HLA-B-restricted epitopes, the peptide stimulations were aimed at recently identified HLA-C-restricted CMV epitopes, whose presentation resists viral immunomodulation. Donor HLA type was relevant to the analysis, as public TCR beta signatures indicated carriage of CMV infection together with the matching HLA type.

The treatment or condition label corresponds to: in vitro stimulation with specific CMV peptide epitopes to enrich CMV-specific T cells. The CDR3 runs 15 amino acids, cysteine and phenylalanine included. Of the read, only the CDR3 DNA is kept; its 45 bases are in frame from base 1. Based on the germline V gene, the CDR1 and CDR2 sequences are SGHVS and FQNEAQ. V and J lose 7 bases and 1 base, and a span of 16 bases separates them. General findings and caveats noted by the study authors: Cumulative frequency of public TCR beta family members discriminated carriers of CMV infection plus the relevant HLA type in this cohort and an independent approximately 350-donor cohort. In the ex vivo response, HLA-C-restricted CMV-specific TCR beta clonotypes were dominant, and in two of eight donors the single most frequent clonotype came from this HLA-C-restricted group.

Data came from an Illumina HiSeq 1500. TCRdb redid the processing of the public reads, applying fastp at Q25 and MiXCR, and retained in-frame beta chains. Rows with one shared CDR3 protein collapse into an entry with the most common genes and DNA. Recorded for this sample are hundreds of thousands of distinct CDR3 sequences; under 55% of them occurred a single time. 35% to 50% of the sample rests with the top ten. In this chain, TRBV7-8 is recombined with TRBJ1-1, and perhaps TRBD1 as D gene, on 5 matching bases. Sequencing was performed on cultured PBMCs, taken from culture after CMV antigen stimulation. The source is a human donor in good health (CMV status not recorded). Some clones in this sample may be carry-over from other donors' samples. The CDR3: CASTVVRQGNTEAFF. The DNA sequence reads TGTGCCAGCACCGTGGTACGGCAGGGGAACACTGAAGCTTTCTTT.